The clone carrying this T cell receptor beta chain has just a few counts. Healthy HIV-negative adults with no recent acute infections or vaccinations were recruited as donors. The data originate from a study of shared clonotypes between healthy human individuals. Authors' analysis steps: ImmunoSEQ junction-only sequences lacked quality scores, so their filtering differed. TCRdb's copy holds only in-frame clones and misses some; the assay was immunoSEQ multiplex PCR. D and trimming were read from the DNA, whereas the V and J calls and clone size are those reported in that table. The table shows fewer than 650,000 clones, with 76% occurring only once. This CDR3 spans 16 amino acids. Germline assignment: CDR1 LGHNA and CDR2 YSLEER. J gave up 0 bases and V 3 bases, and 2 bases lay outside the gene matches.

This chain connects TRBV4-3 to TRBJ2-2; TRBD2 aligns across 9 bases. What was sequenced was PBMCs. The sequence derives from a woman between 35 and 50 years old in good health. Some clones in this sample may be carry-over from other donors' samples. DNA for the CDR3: TGCGCCAGCAGCCAGAGGACTAGCGCGAACACCGGGGAGCTGTTTTTT. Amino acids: CASSQRTSANTGELFF.